The next 12 T cell receptor beta chains were all read from a single sample in a study of T cells in Graves' hyperthyroidism and ophthalmopathy. From RNA transcripts, TCR beta CDR3 regions were amplified. First-round RT-PCR with HTBI primers amplified the TCR CDR3 region. TCRdb called the multiplex PCR reads again in MiXCR, with one record for every CDR3 protein. This table has about 160,000 distinct CDR3 sequences, over 8% appearing once. The sample consisted of blood. All receptors come from a woman aged 18-29 years with Graves' hyperthyroidism that later progressed to Graves' ophthalmopathy.

This clonotype was detected many times. This sequence joins TRBV7-9 and TRBJ2-7; the match to TRBD2 covers 8 bases. CDR1 and CDR2 from the germline V gene are SEHNR and FQNEAQ (reference sequence). This CDR3 is 13 amino acids long. Trimming took 5 bases from V and 5 from J; bases not matched to a gene: 5. The CDR3 region has the DNA TGTGCCAGCAGCGCCCGGGGGGGTGACGAGCAGTACTTC. The encoded protein is CASSARGGDEQYF.

The table lists this clonotype with many counts. CDR3 bases: TGTGCCAGCAGCCCAGGTGCAGGGATTGGAAACACCATATATTTT. It specifies CASSPGAGIGNTIYF. V and J are TRBV3-1 and TRBJ1-3; the D gene is possibly TRBD1 (5 bases). CDR3 length: 15 amino acids. The germline V gene encodes CDR1 LGHDT and CDR2 YNNKEL (reference sequence). V was trimmed by 4 bases and J by 3 bases, leaving 13 bases between them.

This clonotype was detected ten times or more. The V and J genes are TRBV28 and TRBJ2-7; D gene unclear. CDR3 length: 17 amino acids. The V end was cut by 2 bases, the J end by 2 bases, with 19 bases between. CDR1 is MDHEN and CDR2 is SYDVKM in the germline V gene. The CDR3 DNA reads TGTGCCAGCAGTTTAAGGCAATTCGCCAGGCGAACCTACGAGCAGTACTTC. This sequence encodes CASSLRQFARRTYEQYF.

This clonotype has a handful of counts. Possible read error: a much larger clone is one base away. The rearrangement joins TRBV11-3 to TRBJ2-1; 7 bases map to TRBD2. In germline, CDR1 is SGHNT, CDR2 YENEEA. The CDR3 contains 12 residues. Unmatched junction bases numbered 1, after V lost 2 bases and J lost 9 bases. In DNA, the CDR3 is TGTGCCAGCAGCTTAAGCGGGACTGAGCAGTTCTTC. It translates to CASSLSGTEQFF.

About this clonotype itself: This sequence may be a read error, since a much larger clone differs from it by one base. J is TRBJ2-7 and V is TRBV29-1; D is unresolved. The germline CDR1 and CDR2 sequences are SQVTM and ANQGSEA. The CDR3 extends over 12 amino acids. CDR3 bases: TGCATCGTCCGCAGGAGACCCTACGAGCAGTACTTC. Protein product: CIVRRRPYEQYF.

This clonotype was counted at least ten times. The chain recombines TRBV20-1 with TRBJ2-7, with D perhaps TRBD2 (6 bases). The CDR3 covers 12 residues. CDR1 and CDR2 from the germline V gene are DFQATT and SNEGSKA (reference sequence). The V end lost 1 base, the J end lost 7 bases, and 11 bases lay between the germline ends. The CDR3 region is CSARALAREQYF. The DNA for the CDR3 is TGCAGTGCTAGAGCACTAGCTCGTGAGCAGTACTTC.

The chain links TRBV25-1 to TRBJ2-1, with 8 bases aligning to TRBD2. Looked up from germline, CDR1 is MGHDK and CDR2 is SYGVNS. V was pared by 1 base and J by 4 bases, with 6 bases of the junction left unmatched. The length of the CDR3 is 16 residues. CDR3 DNA sequence: TGTGCCAGCAGTGAATGGGGTAGCGGGATTTACAATGAGCAGTTCTTC. It yields the protein CASSEWGSGIYNEQFF.

This clonotype came up many times. The rearrangement joins TRBV2 to TRBJ2-5; the match to TRBD2 covers 7 bases. Germline trimming cut 2 bases from V and 4 bases from J; bases unmatched to any gene: 7. CDR3 length equals 15 residues. CDR1 is SNHLY, CDR2 FYNNEI, per germline. This CDR3 reads CASSESTSAGETQYF. The CDR3 DNA follows: TGTGCCAGCAGTGAATCAACTAGCGCTGGAGAGACCCAGTACTTC. Filled out from reference TRBV2 and TRBJ2-5, the complete variable domain reads EPEVTQTPSHQVTQMGQEVILRCVPISNHLYFYWYRQILGQKVEFLVSFYNNEISEKSEIFDDQFSVERPDGSNFTLKIRSTKLEDSAMYFCASSESTSAGETQYFGPGTRLLVL.

The chain recombines TRBV30 with TRBJ1-1, with a tentative D call TRBD1 (5 bases). Trimming removed 0 bases at V and 6 bases at J, with 11 bases between. CDR3 size: 13 residues. Germline V CDR1 and CDR2: GTSNPN, SVGIG (reference sequence). CDR3 in amino acids: CAWSVLGDPEAFF. CDR3 nucleotide sequence: TGTGCCTGGAGTGTACTAGGGGACCCTGAAGCTTTCTTT.

In its sample, this clonotype was seen many times. The rearrangement joins TRBV29-1 to TRBJ1-2; D remains ambiguous. The germline V gene has CDR1 SQVTM and CDR2 ANQGSEA. V was trimmed by 3 bases and J by 6 bases, leaving 2 bases between them. There are 9 residues in the CDR3. CDR3 protein: CSVEDGYTF. The CDR3 bases are TGCAGCGTTGAGGATGGCTACACCTTC. Complete variable domain (other parts from reference TRBV29-1 and TRBJ1-2): SAVISQKPSRDICQRGTSLTIQCQVDSQVTMMFWYRQQPGQSLTLIATANQGSEATYESGFVIDKFPISRPNLTFSTLTVSNMSPEDSSIYLCSVEDGYTFGSGTRLTVV.

The chain uses TRBV19 and TRBJ1-5; TRBD1 aligns across 7 bases. Losses at the gene ends were 5 bases for V and 3 bases for J; bases not matched to a gene: 4. CDR3 length: 14 residues. Germline-derived CDR1 and CDR2 are LNHDA and SQIVND (reference sequence). Written as DNA, the CDR3 is TGTGCCAGTAGTTGGGGACAGCACAATCAGCCCCAGCATTTT. Its translation: CASSWGQHNQPQHF. The variable domain in full, completed from reference TRBV19 and TRBJ1-5, reads DGGITQSPKYLFRKEGQNVTLSCEQNLNHDAMYWYRQDPGQGLRLIYYSQIVNDFQKGDIAEGYSVSREKKESFPLTVTSAQKNPTAFYLCASSWGQHNQPQHFGDGTRLSIL.

Turning to this clonotype: Just one base apart from a much larger clone, this may be a read error. The chain joins TRBV7-9 to TRBJ2-7; D unclear. The CDR3 has 14 amino acids. The germline gives CDR1 SEHNR, CDR2 FQNEAQ (reference sequence). V dropped 2 bases and J dropped 2 bases, with 10 bases sitting between them. The CDR3 nucleotides are TGTGCCAGCAGCTTAACGGCCCCTCCCTACGAGCAGTACTTC. Translating it yields CASSLTAPPYEQYF.